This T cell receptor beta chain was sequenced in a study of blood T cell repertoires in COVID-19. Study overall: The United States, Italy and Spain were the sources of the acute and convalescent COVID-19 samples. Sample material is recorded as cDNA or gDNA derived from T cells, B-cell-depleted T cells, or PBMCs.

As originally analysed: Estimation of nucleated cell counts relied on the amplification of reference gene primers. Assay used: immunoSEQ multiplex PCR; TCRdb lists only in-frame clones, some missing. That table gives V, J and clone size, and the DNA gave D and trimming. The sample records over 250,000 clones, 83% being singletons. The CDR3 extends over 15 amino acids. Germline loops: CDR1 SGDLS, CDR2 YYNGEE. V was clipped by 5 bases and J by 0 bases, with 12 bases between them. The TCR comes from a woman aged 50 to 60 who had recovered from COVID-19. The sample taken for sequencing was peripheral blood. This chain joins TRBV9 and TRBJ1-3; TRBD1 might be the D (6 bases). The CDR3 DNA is TGTGCCAGCAGGGACGACAGGAACTCTGGAAACACCATATATTTT. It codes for CASRDDRNSGNTIYF.